The following is a T cell receptor beta chain sequence with its context. Its antigen is not yet known. Per-base quality was not reported, and no clone a single base away is much larger than it. Libraries were constructed by the immunoSEQ multiplex PCR assay. To provide template for TCR sequencing, every sample had RNA extracted and reverse transcribed into cDNA. SuperScript III was used for first-strand cDNA synthesis, primed with a 2:1 mix of oligo-dT and random hexamers. Amplification bias was assessed with a synthetic immune receptor repertoire, and residual bias was removed computationally. The authors' pipeline ran thus. Raw reads were preprocessed to remove errors, and CDR3 was defined by IMGT conventions from the conserved cysteine to phenylalanine. Clonality was computed by normalizing Shannon entropy by log2 of the number of productive unique TCRs and subtracting the result from 1. CD4 or CD8 identity of scalp clones was inferred by cross-referencing scalp TCRbeta sequences with sorted blood CD4 and CD8 repertoires. Imported from immuneACCESS, the table was reduced by TCRdb to in-frame sequences with V and J called. These copies leave out some clones; in studies compared against another copy, an unresolved V gene accounts for under half, and the cause of the remainder is not known. Clone size and the V and J calls come from that table; the DNA yielded D and trimming. Here the sample has some 130,000 clones; roughly 50% occur a single time. Roughly 6.7% of the sample lies in the top ten.

This specimen comes from a study of CD8+ T cells in alopecia areata (dated by TCRdb to about 2018). With regard to the full study: The treated patients, all with moderate-to-severe alopecia areata, were enrolled in an open-label pilot trial of oral tofacitinib given at 5 to 10 mg twice daily. Tofacitinib was administered for 6 to 18 months, and 6 months of follow-up off drug were then conducted to assess delayed response and recurrence. High-throughput TCRbeta sequencing was used to examine T cell clonal expansion in alopecia areata in both the C3H/HeJ mouse model and human patients. In humans, TCRbeta sequencing was performed on scalp tissue and on sorted CD4+ and CD8+ peripheral blood T cells from healthy controls and from patients with patchy or totalis/universalis alopecia areata. Tofacitinib-treated patients had biopsies at baseline and at 4 and 24 weeks of treatment, with a later scalp biopsy in several patients. Scalp clonality was compared across normal scalp (n=4), patchy alopecia areata scalp (n=8), and alopecia totalis/universalis scalp (n=8). RNA was obtained with the PAXgene miRNA kit for fixed scalp, the miRNeasy kit for PBMCs, and the RNeasy kit for mouse skin. Amplification of TCRbeta CDR3 regions was done by immunoSEQ multiplex PCR using 35 Vbeta forward primers and 13 Jbeta reverse primers.

What the study reported, not specific to this receptor: Shared TCR sequences between patients were less evident than in mice, which may be partly attributable to HLA diversity in the patient population. Compared with normal scalp, lesional scalp had higher clonality and more expanded CD8+ clones, particularly in alopecia totalis/universalis, a pattern that suggests antigenic drive. Unlike mouse skin, where gammadelta T cells dominate, normal human skin contains resident alphabeta T cells that get sequenced too, which complicates analysis of the scalp TCR repertoire.

The intended sense of this specimen's time point label: baseline before oral tofacitinib. Peripheral blood and lesional scalp punch biopsies were obtained from patients with alopecia areata. After PBMCs were isolated by density centrifugation and stained for CD3, CD4 and CD8, a FACSAria was used to sort CD4+ and CD8+ T cells. The CDR3 measures 14 amino acids from cysteine to phenylalanine. Left in the record is the CDR3 DNA by itself, 42 bases read in frame from the first base. Looking up the germline V gene yields CDR1 SGHRS and CDR2 YFSETQ. For this chain, trimming is 3 bases at the V end and 3 bases at the J end, and the number of junction bases without a gene match is 3.

The specimen was CD4+ T cells sorted from blood, collected at week 0. This chain is built from TRBV5-1 and TRBJ1-1, with 9 central nucleotides matching TRBD1. This TCR came from a human donor with alopecia areata. The DNA is TGCGCCAGCAGCTCACAGGGGGCGGACACTGAAGCTTTCTTT. Translated, this gives CASSSQGADTEAFF.